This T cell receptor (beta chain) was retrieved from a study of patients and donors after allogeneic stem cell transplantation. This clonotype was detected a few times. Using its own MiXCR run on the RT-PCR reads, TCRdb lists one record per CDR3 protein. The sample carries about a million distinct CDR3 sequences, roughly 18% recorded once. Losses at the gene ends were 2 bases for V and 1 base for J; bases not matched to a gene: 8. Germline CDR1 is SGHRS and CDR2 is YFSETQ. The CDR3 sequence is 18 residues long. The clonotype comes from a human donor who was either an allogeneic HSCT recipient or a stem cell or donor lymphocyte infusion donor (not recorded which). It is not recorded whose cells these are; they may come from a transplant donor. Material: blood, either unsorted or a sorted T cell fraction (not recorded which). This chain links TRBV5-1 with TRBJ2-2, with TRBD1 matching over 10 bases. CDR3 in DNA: TGCGCCAGCAGCTTACCGGACAGGGGGTTTTGGAACACCGGGGAGCTGTTTTTT. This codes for CASSLPDRGFWNTGELFF.